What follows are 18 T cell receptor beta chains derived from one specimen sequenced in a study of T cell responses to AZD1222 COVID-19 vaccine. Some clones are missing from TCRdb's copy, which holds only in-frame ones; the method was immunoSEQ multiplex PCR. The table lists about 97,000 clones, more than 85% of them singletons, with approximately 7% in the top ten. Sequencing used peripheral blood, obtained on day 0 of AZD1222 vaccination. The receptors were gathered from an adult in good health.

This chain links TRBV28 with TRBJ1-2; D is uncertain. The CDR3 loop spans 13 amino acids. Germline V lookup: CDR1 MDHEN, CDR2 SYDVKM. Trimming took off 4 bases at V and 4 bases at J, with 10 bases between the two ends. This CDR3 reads CASSYDLSYGYTF. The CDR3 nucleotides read TGTGCCAGCAGTTACGACTTGAGCTATGGCTACACCTTC.

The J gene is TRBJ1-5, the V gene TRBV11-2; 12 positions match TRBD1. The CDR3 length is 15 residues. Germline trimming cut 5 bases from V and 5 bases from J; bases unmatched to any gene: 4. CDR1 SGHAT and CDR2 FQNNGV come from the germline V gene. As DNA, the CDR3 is TGTGCCAGCAGCCCGGGACAGGGGGCACATCAGCCCCAGCATTTT. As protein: CASSPGQGAHQPQHF. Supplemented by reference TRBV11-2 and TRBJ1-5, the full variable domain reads EAGVAQSPRYKIIEKRQSVAFWCNPISGHATLYWYQQILGQGPKLLIQFQNNGVVDDSQLPKDRFSAERLKGVDSTLKIQPAKLEDSAVYLCASSPGQGAHQPQHFGDGTRLSIL.

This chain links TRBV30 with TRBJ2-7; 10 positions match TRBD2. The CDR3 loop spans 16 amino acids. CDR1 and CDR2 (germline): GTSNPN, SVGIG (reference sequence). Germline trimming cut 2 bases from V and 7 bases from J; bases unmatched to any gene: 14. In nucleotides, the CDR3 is TGTGCCTGGAGTCATTCTTTAGCGGGAGGCGTGGAAGAGCAGTACTTC. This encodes CAWSHSLAGGVEEQYF.

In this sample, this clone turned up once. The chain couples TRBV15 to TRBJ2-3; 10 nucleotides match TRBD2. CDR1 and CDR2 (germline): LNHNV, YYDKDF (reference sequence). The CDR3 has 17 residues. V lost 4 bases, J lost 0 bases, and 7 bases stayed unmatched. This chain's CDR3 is CATSNPTSGQSTDTQYF. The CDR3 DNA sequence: TGTGCCACCAGCAACCCGACTAGCGGGCAAAGCACAGATACGCAGTATTTT.

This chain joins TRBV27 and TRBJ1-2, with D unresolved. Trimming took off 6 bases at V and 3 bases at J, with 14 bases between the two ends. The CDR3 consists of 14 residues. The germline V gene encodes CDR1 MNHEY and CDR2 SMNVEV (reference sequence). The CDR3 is CASSSGVRHYGYTF. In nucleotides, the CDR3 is TGTGCCAGCAGCTCCGGGGTCCGGCACTATGGCTACACCTTC.

The CDR3 region is CASRGGAATSYEQYF. The CDR3 nucleotides read TGTGCCAGCAGGGGAGGGGCGGCAACCTCCTACGAGCAGTACTTC. This chain joins TRBV7-2 and TRBJ2-7; 7 bases match TRBD2. The CDR3 totals 15 residues. With V trimmed by 6 bases and J by 0 bases, 8 bases remained unmatched. From germline, CDR1 is SGHTA and CDR2 FQGNSA.

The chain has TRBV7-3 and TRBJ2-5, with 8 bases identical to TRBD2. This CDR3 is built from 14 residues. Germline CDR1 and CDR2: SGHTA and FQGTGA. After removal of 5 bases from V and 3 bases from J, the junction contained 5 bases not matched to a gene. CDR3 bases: TGTGCCAGCAGCCCCCGGGGGGGAGAAGAGACCCAGTACTTC. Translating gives CASSPRGGEETQYF.

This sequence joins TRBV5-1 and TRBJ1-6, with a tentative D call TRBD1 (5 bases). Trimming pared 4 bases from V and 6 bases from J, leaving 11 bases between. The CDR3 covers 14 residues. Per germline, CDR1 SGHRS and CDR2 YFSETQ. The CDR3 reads CASSRDPGNSPLHF. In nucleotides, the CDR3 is TGCGCCAGCAGCCGGGACCCCGGTAATTCACCCCTCCACTTT.

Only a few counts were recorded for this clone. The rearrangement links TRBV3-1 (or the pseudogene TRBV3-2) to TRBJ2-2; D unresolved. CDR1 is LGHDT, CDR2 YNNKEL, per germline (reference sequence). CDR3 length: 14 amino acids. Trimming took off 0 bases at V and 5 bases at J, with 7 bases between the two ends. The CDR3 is CASSQEWLTGELFF. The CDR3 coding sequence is TGTGCCAGCAGCCAAGAGTGGTTAACCGGGGAGCTGTTTTTT.

Written as DNA, the CDR3 is TGTGCCAGCAGCCCAAGCAGGGAATACAATGAGCAGTTCTTC. Translation: CASSPSREYNEQFF. V and J are TRBV9 and TRBJ2-1, with D possibly matching TRBD1 (5 bases). V lost 4 bases and J 4 bases, leaving 12 bases between the germline ends. The CDR3 sequence is 14 residues long. In germline, CDR1 is SGDLS, CDR2 YYNGEE.

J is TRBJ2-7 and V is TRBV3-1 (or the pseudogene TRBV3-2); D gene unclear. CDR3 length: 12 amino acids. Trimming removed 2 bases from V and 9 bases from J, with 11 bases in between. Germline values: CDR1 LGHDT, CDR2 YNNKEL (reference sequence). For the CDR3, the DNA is TGTGCCAGCAGCCAATCCTCCTGGGGGCAGTACTTC. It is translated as CASSQSSWGQYF.

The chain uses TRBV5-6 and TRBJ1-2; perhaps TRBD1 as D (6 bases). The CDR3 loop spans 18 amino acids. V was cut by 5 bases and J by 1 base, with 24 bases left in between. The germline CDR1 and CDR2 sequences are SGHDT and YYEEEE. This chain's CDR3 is CASSGGRGEVLFNYGYTF. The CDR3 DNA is TGTGCCAGCAGTGGCGGTAGGGGGGAGGTCCTATTTAACTATGGCTACACCTTC.

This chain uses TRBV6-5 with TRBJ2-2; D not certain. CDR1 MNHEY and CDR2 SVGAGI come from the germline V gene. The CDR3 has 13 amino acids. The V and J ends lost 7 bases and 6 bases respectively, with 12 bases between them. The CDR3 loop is CASTLSVPGELFF. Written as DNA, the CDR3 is TGTGCCAGCACCTTGTCCGTCCCCGGGGAGCTGTTTTTT.

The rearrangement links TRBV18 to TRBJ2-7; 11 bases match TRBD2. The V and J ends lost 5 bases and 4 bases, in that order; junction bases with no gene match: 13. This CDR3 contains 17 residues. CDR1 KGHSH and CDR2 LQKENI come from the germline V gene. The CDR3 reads CASSDKSTGTSGYEQYF. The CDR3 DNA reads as TGTGCCAGCTCAGATAAATCGACCGGGACTAGCGGATACGAGCAGTACTTC.

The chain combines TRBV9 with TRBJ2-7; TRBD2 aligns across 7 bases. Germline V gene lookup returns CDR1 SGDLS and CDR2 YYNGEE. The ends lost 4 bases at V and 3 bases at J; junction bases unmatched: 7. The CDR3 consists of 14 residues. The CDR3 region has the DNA TGTGCCAGCAGCTCCGGGACTACAAACTACGAGCAGTACTTC. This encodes CASSSGTTNYEQYF. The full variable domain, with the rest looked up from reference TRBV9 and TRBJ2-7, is DSGVTQTPKHLITATGQRVTLRCSPRSGDLSVYWYQQSLDQGLQFLIQYYNGEERAKGNILERFSAQQFPDLHSELNLSSLELGDSALYFCASSSGTTNYEQYFGPGTRLTVT.

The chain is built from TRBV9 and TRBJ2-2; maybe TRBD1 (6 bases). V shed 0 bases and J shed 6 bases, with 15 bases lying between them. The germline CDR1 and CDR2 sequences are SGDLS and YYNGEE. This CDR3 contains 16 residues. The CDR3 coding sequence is TGTGCCAGCAGCGTAGGGCTAGGGGGTGTGGCCGGGGAGCTGTTTTTT. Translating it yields CASSVGLGGVAGELFF.

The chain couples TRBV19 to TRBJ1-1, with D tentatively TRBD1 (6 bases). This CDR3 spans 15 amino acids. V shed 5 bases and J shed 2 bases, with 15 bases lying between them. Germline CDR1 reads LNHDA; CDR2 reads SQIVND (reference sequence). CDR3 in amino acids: CASSPGTKLNTEAFF. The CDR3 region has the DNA TGTGCCAGTAGTCCGGGGACAAAACTAAACACTGAAGCTTTCTTT.

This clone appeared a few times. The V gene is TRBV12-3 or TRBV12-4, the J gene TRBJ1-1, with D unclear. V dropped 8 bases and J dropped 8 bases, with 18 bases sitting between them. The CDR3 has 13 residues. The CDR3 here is CASGRTLPCEAFF. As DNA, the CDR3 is TGTGCCAGCGGACGGACCCTTCCCTGCGAAGCTTTCTTT.